This TCR beta chain was sequenced for a study of Ad26.COV2.S vaccination and SARS-CoV-2 variants listed by TCRdb under 2021. About the study as a whole: Donors in the vaccine arm were drawn from COV1001, a multicentre, randomized, double-blind, placebo-controlled phase I-IIa trial testing Ad26.COV2.S in healthy adults. Ad26.COV2.S was administered intramuscularly at a dose of 5x10^10 or 1x10^11 viral particles, either as one shot or as two shots given 56 days apart. TCRbeta repertoire sequencing was used to assess the specificity and breadth of SARS-CoV-2-reactive T cell receptors after Ad26.COV2.S vaccination. The TCR-sequenced set comprised approximately 32 samples: some 20 Ad26.COV2.S vaccine recipients, 5 placebo recipients and 8 SARS-CoV-2 convalescent individuals. Participants in the trial were split at random into five groups of five each, receiving low-dose or high-dose Ad26.COV2.S once or twice, or else placebo on both occasions. Throughout the experiments and outcome assessment, investigators stayed blinded to trial group allocation.

The treatment or condition tag for this specimen amounts to: around 19 received Ad26.COV2.S at low or high dose, single or two shots; several received placebo; per-sample allocation not given. Repertoires of vaccine and placebo recipients were sequenced from samples collected on day 63 after the first injection. Between 29 July and 7 August 2020, Cohort 1b enrolled around 24 adults aged 18-55 years at one site in Boston, USA. Ad26.COV2.S was a replication-incompetent adenovirus type 26 vector expressing a prefusion-stabilized SARS-CoV-2 spike protein from the original Wuhan strain. Study-level results and caveats: Comparing responses between vaccine doses or regimens was not something the study was powered to do. Comparable non-spike TCR breadth was observed between vaccine and placebo recipients, consistent with only spike being contained in the vaccine. The authors noted that the TCR breadth and depth analyses may have underestimated total T cell responses. Higher spike-specific TCR breadth was observed in Ad26.COV2.S recipients than in placebo recipients (P = 0.0014). After vaccination, substantial breadth of spike-specific CD8+ and CD4+ T cell responses was reported.

V was cut back by 3 bases and J by 0 bases, leaving a gap of 11 bases between them. The CDR3 starts with the cysteine, ends with the phenylalanine, and has 15 residues. Kept here is only the CDR3 DNA, which spans 45 bases and is read in frame from base 1. CDR1 and CDR2 were assigned from the germline V gene as MNHEY and SVGAGI. The immunoSEQ Assay was used to sequence TCRbeta CDR3 regions. After extraction, genomic DNA underwent amplification by bias-controlled multiplex PCR, followed by high-throughput sequencing. In the authors' own workflow: Collapsing and filtering of sequences were performed to quantify the absolute abundance of each unique TCRbeta CDR3 region. T cell fraction was estimated by normalization of TCRbeta template counts to usable DNA, with usable DNA being measured through amplification of reference genes present in all nucleated cells. Repertoire TCRs were annotated as SARS-CoV-2-specific when V gene, CDR3 amino acid sequence and J gene were exactly matched to a known reactive TCR set. The reference SARS-CoV-2 TCR set was obtained from MIRA and was filtered for enrichment in COVID-19-positive ImmuneCODE repertoires, whereby public or cross-reactive TCRs were removed. Drawing on the MIRA antigens, annotated TCRs were analysed further at the level of specific ORF or position within ORF. Depth was the summed frequency of annotated unique rearrangements, while breadth was defined as annotated unique rearrangements over total unique productive rearrangements. Two-sided Wilcoxon rank-sum tests were used to compare TCR breadth between groups. TCRdb stores this immuneACCESS table with in-frame sequences only. Part of the clones is absent; in the studies checked, under half of the shortfall reflects unresolved V genes, and no reason is known for the rest. V and J calls and clone size come straight from that table; D and trimming were deduced from the DNA. The sample yields roughly 410,000 clones; about 83% were counted once. Of the sample, about 8% falls within the top ten clones.

A remark on this clone: Its antigen target is currently unknown. Base qualities were left out, and no much larger clone turns up one base away.

This chain joins TRBV6-5 to TRBJ1-1; the D segment cannot be called with confidence. This clonotype was obtained from a person between 18 and 65 years old who received the Ad26.COV2.S COVID-19 vaccine or a placebo. Sequencing used peripheral blood, obtained in a trial of Ad26.COV2.S vaccine versus placebo. The CDR3 corresponds to CASSYSGMMNTEAFF. The nucleotide sequence reads TGTGCCAGCAGTTATAGCGGGATGATGAACACTGAAGCTTTCTTT.